This entry lists 5 T cell receptor beta chains sequenced from one sample in a study of blood T cell repertoires in COVID-19. Some clones are missing from TCRdb's copy, which holds only in-frame ones; the method was immunoSEQ multiplex PCR. In the table there are 20,000 to 30,000 clones, around nine tenths of which are singletons. Sequencing was carried out using peripheral blood. These receptors originate from a man aged 45 to 65 with active COVID-19.

This chain links TRBV5-4 with TRBJ1-4; 8 nucleotides agree with TRBD1. The CDR3 is 15 residues long. Germline-derived CDR1 and CDR2 are SGHNT and YYREEE (reference sequence). The ends lost 3 bases at V and 2 bases at J; junction bases unmatched: 3. CDR3 DNA sequence: TGTGCCAGCAGCTACCGGACAGGGACTAATGAAAAACTGTTTTTT. Translating it yields CASSYRTGTNEKLFF.

This chain connects TRBV7-3 to TRBJ1-1; TRBD1 matches 8 bases. V was pared by 5 bases and J by 5 bases, with 7 bases of the junction left unmatched. The V gene's germline CDR1 is SGHTA and CDR2 FQGTGA. This CDR3 comprises 14 residues. CDR3 DNA sequence: TGTGCCAGCAGCAAGACAGGGGTTAGTACTGAAGCTTTCTTT. This gives the protein CASSKTGVSTEAFF.

The chain is built from TRBV7-8 and TRBJ2-5, with D maybe TRBD1 (6 bases). The CDR3 covers 15 residues. Looked up from germline, CDR1 is SGHVS and CDR2 is FQNEAQ. Trimming stripped 3 bases from V and 1 base from J, with 12 bases between. CDR3 loop: CASSLSWGPQETQYF. In DNA form, the CDR3 reads TGTGCCAGCAGCTTGAGTTGGGGGCCCCAAGAGACCCAGTACTTC.

The genes are TRBV30 and TRBJ1-5, with D unclear. Per the germline V gene, CDR1 is GTSNPN and CDR2 is SVGIG (reference sequence). CDR3 length: 14 amino acids. Between the trimmed V and J ends, which lost 5 bases and 2 bases, there was a span of 13 bases. CDR3 DNA: TGTGCCTGGGGGGAGGGTCTGGGCAATCAGCCCCAGCATTTT. It translates to CAWGEGLGNQPQHF.

CDR3 coding DNA: TGTGCCATCAGTGATAACAGGGGCCACAGTCGCTACGAGCAGTACTTC. Translating gives CAISDNRGHSRYEQYF. V usage is TRBV10-3 and J usage is TRBJ2-7; 7 nucleotides line up with TRBD1. The CDR3 is 16 residues long. Germline CDR1 is ENHRY and CDR2 is SYGVKD. The ends lost 3 bases at V and 3 bases at J; junction bases unmatched: 11.